The 21 T cell receptor beta chains reported below all come from one sample, sequenced in a study of blood T cells in healthy people across ages (dated by TCRdb to the mid-2010s). Receptors were amplified or captured by 5' RACE. Sequencing was performed on an Illumina HiSeq 2500. The second PCR ran for about 7 to 11 cycles and used a J-beta primer mix along with a sample-barcoded 5' primer. TCRdb reprocessed the public reads (quality trimming at Q25 with fastp, clone calling with MiXCR) and kept in-frame beta chains. Every entry covers one CDR3 protein and lists the most common genes and DNA from its rows. Counted in this sample were about 1,400,000 distinct CDR3 sequences; approximately 59% of them appeared once. About 6.3% of the sample is taken by the ten largest. The sequencing sample was made of blood. These TCRs come from a man between 18 and 29 years old in good health.

The chain uses TRBV4-1 and TRBJ1-2; D remains unclear. CDR1 is MGHRA and CDR2 is YSYEKL in the germline V gene. CDR3 length equals 15 residues. Trimming left V 2 bases short and J 0 bases short, with 10 bases between. CDR3 DNA sequence: TGCGCCAGCAGCCAACAGACTTTAGCTAACTATGGCTACACCTTC. Translated, it gives CASSQQTLANYGYTF.

The chain employs TRBV29-1 and TRBJ2-7; a possible D gene is TRBD1 (6 bases). The germline V gene has CDR1 SQVTM and CDR2 ANQGSEA. CDR3 size: 12 residues. The germline V and J ends were trimmed by 6 bases and 4 bases, with 13 bases remaining between them. CDR3 DNA: TGCAGCGTCCAGGACAGAGAATACGAGCAGTACTTC. Translated, it gives CSVQDREYEQYF.

The chain couples TRBV20-1 to TRBJ2-1, with TRBD1 matching over 7 bases. The V and J ends lost 7 bases and 9 bases, in that order; junction bases with no gene match: 12. The CDR3 spans 13 residues. Germline V CDR1 and CDR2: DFQATT, SNEGSKA (reference sequence). The CDR3 here is CSGGRTGVGEQFF. The DNA of the CDR3 is TGCAGTGGGGGGAGAACAGGGGTGGGTGAGCAGTTCTTC.

In regard to this clonotype: One end of the junction varies from germline; a read error may be responsible. The CDR3 reads CASSAPGSQEAQYF. DNA of the CDR3: TGTGCCAGCAGCGCCCCTGGGTCCCAAGAGGCCCAGTACTTC. The chain employs TRBV11-2 and TRBJ2-5; D unresolved. Germline V lookup: CDR1 SGHAT, CDR2 FQNNGV. The CDR3 covers 14 residues.

The rearrangement joins TRBV18 to TRBJ2-7, with unresolved D. Trimming left V 0 bases short and J 1 base short, with 10 bases between. The CDR3 loop spans 15 amino acids. Germline V CDR1 and CDR2: KGHSH, LQKENI. CDR3 protein: CASSPPSGPSYEQYF. The CDR3 DNA reads as TGTGCCAGCTCACCACCGTCCGGGCCGTCCTACGAGCAGTACTTC.

This clonotype was counted between two and nine times. V is TRBV6-2 or TRBV6-3 and J is TRBJ2-7, with D hard to call. Germline V gene lookup returns CDR1 MNHEY and CDR2 SVGEGT. The V and J ends lost 6 bases and 5 bases respectively, with 11 bases between them. The CDR3 length is 12 residues. DNA of the CDR3: TGTGCCAGCAGCCCTACTTACAACGAGCAGTACTTC. It encodes CASSPTYNEQYF.

This clonotype was recorded a few times. V usage is TRBV29-1 and J usage is TRBJ2-5; 11 bases fit TRBD2. The CDR3 totals 14 residues. The trim removed 6 bases at V and 5 bases at J, leaving 8 bases unmatched. Germline V gene sequence: CDR1 SQVTM, CDR2 ANQGSEA. The CDR3 loop is CSVSTSGGFETQYF. In DNA, the CDR3 is TGCAGCGTGTCTACTAGCGGGGGATTTGAGACCCAGTACTTC.

J is TRBJ1-6 and V is TRBV27; no definite D call. The CDR3 is 16 residues long. Germline V CDR1 and CDR2: MNHEY, SMNVEV (reference sequence). Deletions cut 6 bases from V and 6 bases from J, with 18 bases between. The CDR3 nucleotides are TGTGCCAGCAGGCTCTCCGGGAGAGCGGTTAATTCACCCCTCCACTTT. Amino acid sequence: CASRLSGRAVNSPLHF.

This chain joins TRBV12-3 or TRBV12-4 and TRBJ2-7; D unresolved. The ends were cut back, 6 bases at V and 5 bases at J, with 20 bases in the middle. The CDR3 runs to 15 residues. CDR3 residues: CASSDLDGDYNEQYF. The CDR3 DNA reads TGTGCCAGCAGCGACTTGGACGGCGATTACAACGAGCAGTACTTC.

This clonotype was counted at least ten times. This chain joins TRBV25-1 and TRBJ2-1; the D is unclear. V lost 5 bases and J 9 bases, leaving 8 bases between the germline ends. CDR1 is MGHDK and CDR2 is SYGVNS in the germline V gene. This CDR3 is 11 amino acids long. In DNA form, the CDR3 reads TGTGCCAGCAGTCGGTACCCTGAGCAGTTCTTC. Protein product: CASSRYPEQFF.

This clonotype was found once. The V call is TRBV29-1, the J call TRBJ2-3, with D possibly TRBD2 on 6 matching bases. V shed 5 bases and J shed 2 bases, with 11 bases lying between them. CDR1 and CDR2 (germline): SQVTM, ANQGSEA. The CDR3 contains 13 residues. CDR3 DNA sequence: TGCAGCGTTACTCGGGGGACCACAGATACGCAGTATTTT. Amino acids: CSVTRGTTDTQYF.

This clonotype was observed a handful of times. The rearrangement uses TRBV27 and TRBJ1-2; no firm D call. V lost 0 bases and J 0 bases, leaving 8 bases between the germline ends. CDR3 length: 15 residues. The germline CDR1 and CDR2 sequences are MNHEY and SMNVEV (reference sequence). In DNA form, the CDR3 reads TGTGCCAGCAGTTTATCGGCGAATCCTAACTATGGCTACACCTTC. It translates to CASSLSANPNYGYTF.

The V gene is TRBV3-1, the J gene TRBJ2-3; 13 bases are a match to TRBD2. Germline CDR1 and CDR2: LGHDT and YNNKEL (reference sequence). Trimming cost V 4 bases and J 13 bases; bases outside gene matches: 11. The CDR3 totals 15 residues. This chain's CDR3 is CASSRQRTSGSVEYF. DNA of the CDR3: TGTGCCAGCAGCCGACAAAGGACTAGCGGGAGTGTTGAGTATTTT.

DNA for the CDR3: TGTGCCAGCAGGCCGACTACCCCCTACAATGAGCAGTTCTTC. Translated, it gives CASRPTTPYNEQFF. This sequence joins TRBV6-1 and TRBJ2-1, with D perhaps matching TRBD2 (5 bases). V dropped 6 bases and J dropped 2 bases, with 11 bases sitting between them. CDR1 is MNHNS and CDR2 is SASEGT in the germline V gene. This CDR3 comprises 14 residues.

V and J are TRBV2 and TRBJ2-1; no firm D call. The CDR3 runs to 16 residues. Trimming shortened V by 4 bases and J by 5 bases, and 18 bases separated the two germline ends. Germline V CDR1 and CDR2: SNHLY, FYNNEI. The CDR3 region is CASSVLGFWDNNEQFF. The CDR3 DNA follows: TGTGCCAGCAGTGTTCTTGGCTTTTGGGATAACAATGAGCAGTTCTTC. Filled out from reference TRBV2 and TRBJ2-1, the complete variable domain reads EPEVTQTPSHQVTQMGQEVILRCVPISNHLYFYWYRQILGQKVEFLVSFYNNEISEKSEIFDDQFSVERPDGSNFTLKIRSTKLEDSAMYFCASSVLGFWDNNEQFFGPGTRLTVL.

The V and J genes are TRBV4-1 and TRBJ2-7; maybe TRBD1 (6 bases). Per germline, CDR1 MGHRA and CDR2 YSYEKL. With 4 bases removed from V and 3 bases from J, the gap between germline ends came to 16 bases. This CDR3 spans 15 amino acids. This CDR3 is CASSRGQTTIYEQYF. Written as DNA, the CDR3 is TGCGCCAGCAGCCGAGGACAGACGACGATCTACGAGCAGTACTTC.

The V call is TRBV20-1, the J call TRBJ2-1; 7 positions agree with TRBD2. From germline, CDR1 is DFQATT and CDR2 SNEGSKA (reference sequence). V shed 5 bases, J shed 5 bases, and the junction held 6 bases outside the gene matches. This CDR3 has 13 amino acids. CDR3 loop: CSAPRLADNEQFF. As DNA, the CDR3 is TGCAGTGCTCCGAGGCTAGCGGACAATGAGCAGTTCTTC.

The chain links TRBV6-5 to TRBJ1-4; weak D call: TRBD1 (5 bases). V lost 9 bases, J lost 0 bases, and 14 bases lay in between. CDR1 MNHEY and CDR2 SVGAGI come from the germline V gene. The CDR3 extends over 15 amino acids. The CDR3 reads CARARGITTNEKLFF. The CDR3 DNA reads TGTGCCAGGGCTCGGGGGATAACAACTAATGAAAAACTGTTTTTT.

The chain combines TRBV2 with TRBJ2-5; D is unclear. The germline V gene has CDR1 SNHLY and CDR2 FYNNEI. V shed 3 bases and J shed 1 base, with 18 bases lying between them. The CDR3 contains 17 residues. The CDR3 DNA is TGTGCCAGCAGTGACGGGTTTGGTGGCGGAGCCCAAGAGACCCAGTACTTC. Its translation is CASSDGFGGGAQETQYF.

J is TRBJ1-2 and V is TRBV20-1; 8 nucleotides match TRBD1. V shed 7 bases, J shed 2 bases, and the junction held 9 bases outside the gene matches. Germline CDR1 DFQATT, CDR2 SNEGSKA (reference sequence). The CDR3 runs to 14 residues. The CDR3 loop is CSVKTGAKNYGYTF. The CDR3 region has the DNA TGCAGTGTTAAGACAGGGGCCAAGAACTATGGCTACACCTTC.

This clonotype turned up a few times. The chain uses TRBV18 and TRBJ2-2; tentatively, D is TRBD1 (5 bases). Deletions cut 3 bases from V and 1 base from J, with 9 bases between. The CDR3 is 15 amino acids. Germline V gives CDR1 KGHSH, CDR2 LQKENI. The CDR3 protein is CASSPGQVNTGELFF. The CDR3 DNA is TGTGCCAGCTCACCGGGGCAGGTGAACACCGGGGAGCTGTTTTTT.